This is a list of T cell receptor beta chains from one sample in a study of blood T cell repertoires in COVID-19. The method was immunoSEQ multiplex PCR; TCRdb's version includes in-frame clones alone and lacks a portion of them. The sample has a few hundred thousand clones; about 83% are singletons. Sequenced: peripheral blood. These receptors were taken from a woman between 50 and 59 years old with acute or convalescent COVID-19. CDR3s leave out the opening cysteine and the closing phenylalanine or tryptophan.

TRBV3-1/TRBV3-2,TRBJ2-3,ASSQAQGAADTQY
TRBV12-3/TRBV12-4,TRBJ2-1,ASRLARSGEQF
TRBV5-4,TRBJ2-3,ASSFIPLAQGTDTQY
TRBV7-2,TRBJ2-1,ASSLAASGTYNEQF
TRBV7-2,TRBJ2-7,ASSENLGLISYEQY
TRBV7-2,TRBJ2-7,ASSLDRTGGSYEQY
TRBV28,TRBJ1-3,ASTPIERSGNTIY
TRBV27,TRBJ1-2,ASSFGGAVGGYT
TRBV5-1,TRBJ1-2,ASSLGGWTGIRGYT
TRBV14,TRBJ2-7,ASSQEVAGGSYEQY
TRBV2,TRBJ2-2,ASSGDSGELF
TRBV3-1/TRBV3-2,TRBJ1-2,ASSQEISRVRANYGYT
TRBV10-3,TRBJ1-2,AISAGSGTAYGYT
TRBV30,TRBJ1-1,AWGQGLNTEAF
TRBV7-2,TRBJ2-7,ASSLGGSKLGVEQY
TRBV7-3,TRBJ1-1,ASSLMTVNTEAF
TRBV14,TRBJ2-1,ASSPPVAYAYNEQF
TRBV5-1,TRBJ1-2,ASSFGGGYGYT
TRBV6-5,TRBJ2-2,ASSLTSGYTGELF
TRBV6-4,TRBJ2-2,ATRPGTMNTGELF
TRBV7-2,TRBJ1-3,ASSLGGASGNTIY
TRBV15,TRBJ2-3,ATSRVGQDGTDTQY
TRBV9,TRBJ1-3,ASSVGQTAGNTIY
TRBV7-9,TRBJ2-1,ASSISTSGGQF
TRBV5-4,TRBJ2-3,ASSPRDRGSDTQY
TRBV19,TRBJ1-5,ASSIRQGGGQPQH
TRBV5-1,TRBJ2-7,ASSLYTSGSSYEQY
TRBV24-1,TRBJ1-5,ATSDLRNQPQH
TRBV3-1/TRBV3-2,TRBJ1-2,ASSPEGQSYGYT
TRBV27,TRBJ2-3,ASSLRQYTDTQY
TRBV6-5,TRBJ1-1,ASSSGTGANNAF
TRBV29-1,TRBJ1-1,SVATSSGAF
TRBV2,TRBJ2-7,AGQVFSSYEQY
TRBV19,TRBJ2-7,ASSIGGRGTYEQY
TRBV6-5,TRBJ1-2,ASSDSNDRSYGYT
TRBV7-2,TRBJ2-1,ASSLVVVVGQGPWAQF
TRBV19,TRBJ1-5,ASSILGGTGGGQPQH
TRBV5-1,TRBJ2-7,ASSRLQEGHEQY
TRBV30,TRBJ2-1,AWSVWGGNRVNEQF
TRBV25-1,TRBJ2-4,ASSDATGAGIQY
TRBV28,TRBJ2-5,ASRSLLAGGTRYQETQY
TRBV18,TRBJ2-1,ASSSRGGRAYNEQF
TRBV2,TRBJ2-2,ASSDRGGWTTAGELF
TRBV19,TRBJ1-4,ASSTSGFNEKLF
TRBV21-1,TRBJ1-5,ASSKVRLKGNQPQH
TRBV19,TRBJ1-2,ASSIWGDGPNYGYT
TRBV28,TRBJ2-2,ASRTSSGELF
TRBV3-1/TRBV3-2,TRBJ2-7,ASSQDRDKLWEQY